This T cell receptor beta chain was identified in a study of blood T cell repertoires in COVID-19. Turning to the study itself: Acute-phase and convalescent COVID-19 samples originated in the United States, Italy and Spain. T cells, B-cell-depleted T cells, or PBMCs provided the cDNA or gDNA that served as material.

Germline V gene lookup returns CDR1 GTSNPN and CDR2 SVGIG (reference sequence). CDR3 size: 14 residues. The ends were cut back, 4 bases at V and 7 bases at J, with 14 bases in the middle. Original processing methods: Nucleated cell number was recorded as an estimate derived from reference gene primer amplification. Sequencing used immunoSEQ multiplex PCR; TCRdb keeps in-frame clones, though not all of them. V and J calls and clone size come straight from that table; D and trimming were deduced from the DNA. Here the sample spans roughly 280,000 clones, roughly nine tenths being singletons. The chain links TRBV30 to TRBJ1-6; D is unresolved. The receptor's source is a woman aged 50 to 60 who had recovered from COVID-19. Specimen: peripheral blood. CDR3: CAWKRVGSNSPLHF. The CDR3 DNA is TGTGCCTGGAAAAGAGTTGGGAGCAATTCACCCCTCCACTTT.